The present TCR beta chain was sequenced within a study of technical replicates of blood from several donors. The length of the CDR3 is 17 residues. V shed 0 bases, J shed 5 bases, and the junction held 12 bases outside the gene matches. CDR1 and CDR2 (germline): ENHRY, SYGVKD. Produced via immunoSEQ multiplex PCR; TCRdb's table is partial and in-frame only. The sample lists 75,000 to 100,000 clones; about 95% were seen once. The rearrangement links TRBV10-3 to TRBJ1-1; 7 bases fit TRBD1. The receptor comes from a human donor in good health. The sample was T cells isolated from PBMCs. The CDR3: CAISESGLETGLTEAFF. The CDR3 nucleotides read TGTGCCATCAGTGAGTCGGGTTTGGAGACAGGGCTGACTGAAGCTTTCTTT.